Sequencing of this TCR beta chain was carried out in a study of OX40 agonist ivuxolimab in advanced cancers. Overall study results and limits: Expanded clones tended on average to be more numerous among CD8+ T cells than CD4+.

Notes on this clone: Its antigen is unknown.

This CDR3 region has 13 residues. Germline lookup yields CDR1 SGHRS and CDR2 YFSETQ. The V and J ends lost 4 bases and 6 bases, in that order; junction bases with no gene match: 3. TCRdb's copy holds only in-frame clones and misses some; the assay was immunoSEQ multiplex PCR. The table has some 64,000 clones, around 90% seen once. The material sequenced was CD4+ or CD8+ T cells sorted from blood, taken in a trial of the OX40 agonist ivuxolimab. The V call is TRBV5-1, the J call TRBJ2-1; 8 nucleotides align to TRBD1. This receptor was taken from an adult with an advanced solid tumor such as melanoma, head and neck, liver or kidney cancer. CDR3 loop: CASSMTGVNEQFF. The CDR3 bases are TGCGCCAGCAGCATGACAGGGGTCAATGAGCAGTTCTTC.